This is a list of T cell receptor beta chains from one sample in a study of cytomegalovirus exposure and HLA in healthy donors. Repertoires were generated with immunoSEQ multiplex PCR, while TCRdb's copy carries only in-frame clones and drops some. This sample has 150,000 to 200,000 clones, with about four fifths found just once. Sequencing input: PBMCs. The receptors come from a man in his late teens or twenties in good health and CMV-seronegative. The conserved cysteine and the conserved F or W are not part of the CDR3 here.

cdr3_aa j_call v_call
ASSSTGSAGEKLF TRBJ1-4 TRBV5-1
ASSVLAAGELF TRBJ2-2 TRBV7-9
ASSTTSRVLGEQF TRBJ2-1 TRBV5-1
ASSIGVGAYNEQF TRBJ2-1 TRBV19
ASSTSGGGVTEAF TRBJ1-1 TRBV19
ASTSSGRSGYEQY . TRBV7-9
ASSYNINQPQH TRBJ1-5 TRBV6-5
ASTELLRQNTARYSGNTIY TRBJ1-3 TRBV4-1
ASSADRGSIYEQY TRBJ2-7 TRBV10-1
ASSPTGAGNSPLH TRBJ1-6 TRBV19
AWSTGNINQPQH TRBJ1-5 TRBV30
ASSLYVKVGTGELF TRBJ2-2 TRBV27
ASSETSVHNEQF TRBJ2-1 TRBV9
ASSLWGGETQY TRBJ2-5 TRBV11-2
ASSPGGWLETQY TRBJ2-5 TRBV5-1
ASTGTGRLADTQY TRBJ2-3 TRBV9
ASNLSRGIYRPQH TRBJ1-5 TRBV6-1
SVEGSGVPDEQF TRBJ2-1 TRBV29-1
ASSSTGTGGNEQF TRBJ2-1 TRBV5-1
ASTFLNSPLH TRBJ1-6 TRBV6-4
ASSRGDRRNIQY TRBJ2-4 TRBV11-3
ASSVSGIRDTQY TRBJ2-3 TRBV2
ASSYLQPLHTGELF TRBJ2-2 TRBV6-6
ASSGEGGQPQH TRBJ1-5 TRBV9
ASSLLTDTGTGYGETQY TRBJ2-5 TRBV18
ASSFSSPLEQY TRBJ2-7 TRBV27
ASSLIQDNYGYI TRBJ1-2 TRBV7-2
ASSPNTGDLNTEAF TRBJ1-1 TRBV18
ASSYSLTGVGGYT TRBJ1-2 TRBV6-5
ASSLGQGGYEQY TRBJ2-7 TRBV7-2
ASGGNSFYGYT TRBJ1-2 TRBV6-1
ASSPPGGSFYEQY TRBJ2-7 TRBV11-3
ASSIIGGGQPQH TRBJ1-5 TRBV19
ASSLGAAGGYT TRBJ1-2 TRBV5-4
ASSAGPQQF TRBJ2-1 TRBV19
ASSPGTFPYEQY TRBJ2-7 TRBV18
ASSLAPAGEAF TRBJ1-1 TRBV7-6
ASHRVDTGELF TRBJ2-2 TRBV19
ASGKGLVGHEQY TRBJ2-7 TRBV6-5
ASSYSTGQGYEKLF TRBJ1-4 TRBV6-6
ASSYSPGREQETQY TRBJ2-5 TRBV6-5
ASSRGYGYT TRBJ1-2 TRBV28
ASSQGKIAVKETQY TRBJ2-5 TRBV4-2
ASSDGGRGGADTQY TRBJ2-3 TRBV6-1
ATGGGTSGNTIY TRBJ1-3 TRBV28
ASSESGLNNEQF TRBJ2-1 TRBV10-2
ASSVGQTGTDTQY TRBJ2-3 TRBV9
ASRINRGHQPQH TRBJ1-5 TRBV6-6
ASSGQRNNEQY TRBJ2-7 TRBV5-5
ASSPGTGVSTDTQY TRBJ2-3 TRBV5-4
SSSLERGQGYT TRBJ1-2 TRBV7-9